The 5 T cell receptor beta chains listed next were all sequenced from one sample in a study of Ad26.COV2.S vaccination and SARS-CoV-2 variants. The sample's treatment: roughly 19 received Ad26.COV2.S at low or high dose, single or two shots; five or six received placebo; per-sample allocation not given. Day 63 after the first injection of vaccine or placebo was the sampling time. TCRdb's table, derived via immunoSEQ multiplex PCR, lists solely in-frame clones and lacks some. The table includes a few hundred thousand clones, around 92% detected once. The input for sequencing was peripheral blood, taken in a trial of Ad26.COV2.S vaccine versus placebo. These receptors were collected from a person aged 18-65 years who received the Ad26.COV2.S COVID-19 vaccine or a placebo.

The chain couples TRBV29-1 to TRBJ1-2; D possibly corresponds to TRBD1 (5 bases). Per germline, CDR1 SQVTM and CDR2 ANQGSEA. V lost 2 bases, J lost 4 bases, and 17 bases lay in between. The CDR3 sequence is 15 residues long. The CDR3 here is CSVENPGTQSYGYTF. The DNA of the CDR3 is TGCAGCGTTGAAAACCCAGGGACGCAGTCCTATGGCTACACCTTC.

The chain links TRBV9 to TRBJ2-7; no reliable D call. CDR1 is SGDLS and CDR2 is YYNGEE in the germline V gene. Trimming stripped 0 bases from V and 0 bases from J, with 19 bases between. The CDR3 totals 18 residues. The CDR3 DNA follows: TGTGCCAGCAGCGTAGCGAGAGAGCAGCAGTATAACTCCTACGAGCAGTACTTC. Its protein is CASSVAREQQYNSYEQYF.

The chain couples TRBV4-3 to TRBJ1-2; no clear D gene. CDR3 length equals 12 residues. Trimming shortened V by 9 bases and J by 2 bases, and 10 bases separated the two germline ends. Germline lookup yields CDR1 LGHNA and CDR2 YSLEER. CDR3 in DNA: TGCGCCAGTCGGGCTGAAAACTATGGCTACACCTTC. The encoded protein is CASRAENYGYTF.

The rearrangement joins TRBV7-9 to TRBJ2-7; D is unclear. The CDR3 has 12 amino acids. Looked up from germline, CDR1 is SEHNR and CDR2 is FQNEAQ (reference sequence). The V end was cut by 3 bases, the J end by 4 bases, with 7 bases between. The CDR3 coding sequence is TGTGCCAGCAGCTTCTCGGGTTACGAGCAGTACTTC. This sequence encodes CASSFSGYEQYF.

The chain joins TRBV2 to TRBJ1-5, with 9 bases identical to TRBD1. CDR1 is SNHLY and CDR2 is FYNNEI in the germline V gene. The junction had 4 bases not matched to a gene; V was cut back by 8 bases and J by 5 bases. The CDR3 covers 13 residues. The CDR3 loop is CASGGQGDQPQHF. CDR3 DNA: TGTGCCAGCGGGGGACAGGGCGATCAGCCCCAGCATTTT. Full variable domain (rest looked up from reference TRBV2 and TRBJ1-5): EPEVTQTPSHQVTQMGQEVILRCVPISNHLYFYWYRQILGQKVEFLVSFYNNEISEKSEIFDDQFSVERPDGSNFTLKIRSTKLEDSAMYFCASGGQGDQPQHFGDGTRLSIL.